Below are 17 T cell receptor beta chains sequenced from a single sample in a study of T cell responses to AZD1222 COVID-19 vaccine. Data came from immunoSEQ multiplex PCR; TCRdb stores just in-frame clones and leaves some out. The sample shows 55,000 to 70,000 clones, around four fifths of them seen only once. This material consisted of peripheral blood, taken on day 0 of AZD1222 vaccination. Receptors originate from an adult in good health.

A word on this clone: An end of the junction does not agree with germline; a read error may underlie this. This chain uses TRBV11-2 with TRBJ1-4; 9 nucleotides align to TRBD1. The CDR3 extends over 15 amino acids. From germline, CDR1 is SGHAT and CDR2 FQNNGV. This CDR3 is CASSSYTGGPEILFF. The CDR3 nucleotides read TGTGCCAGCAGCTCCTATACAGGGGGCCCTGAAATACTGTTTTTT.

The rearrangement uses TRBV30 and TRBJ1-1; D is ambiguous. Germline CDR1 reads GTSNPN; CDR2 reads SVGIG (reference sequence). The CDR3 totals 10 residues. V was trimmed by 6 bases and J by 5 bases, leaving 7 bases between them. This CDR3 is CACQRTEAFF. The CDR3 nucleotides read TGTGCCTGCCAGAGAACTGAAGCTTTCTTT.

The J gene is TRBJ2-1, the V gene TRBV4-1; either TRBD1 or TRBD2 may fit D (6 bases each). Trimming removed 4 bases from V and 0 bases from J, with 16 bases in between. CDR3 length: 17 residues. Germline CDR1 and CDR2: MGHRA and YSYEKL. The CDR3 spells CASSLELGGPSYNEQFF. Written as DNA, the CDR3 is TGCGCCAGCAGCCTCGAATTGGGGGGCCCCTCCTACAATGAGCAGTTCTTC.

The V call is TRBV6-5, the J call TRBJ1-2; 8 bases fit TRBD1. Germline-derived CDR1 and CDR2 are MNHEY and SVGAGI. J lost 0 bases, V lost 5 bases, and 2 bases had no gene match. CDR3 length equals 14 residues. The CDR3 protein is CASSRTGTNYGYTF. CDR3 nucleotide sequence: TGTGCCAGCAGTCGGACAGGGACTAACTATGGCTACACCTTC.

The genes are TRBV3-1 (or the pseudogene TRBV3-2) and TRBJ1-4, with unresolved D. Germline loops: CDR1 LGHDT, CDR2 YNNKEL (reference sequence). The CDR3 totals 15 residues. Deletions cut 4 bases from V and 3 bases from J, with 12 bases between. This CDR3 is CASSLRIGANEKLFF. The DNA for the CDR3 is TGTGCCAGCAGCCTTCGGATTGGTGCTAATGAAAAACTGTTTTTT.

The chain employs TRBV5-5 and TRBJ1-2; the D is unclear. The germline V gene encodes CDR1 SGHKS and CDR2 YYEKEE (reference sequence). This CDR3 is 16 amino acids long. Deletions cut 4 bases from V and 4 bases from J, with 20 bases between. CDR3 DNA sequence: TGTGCCAGCAGCCGGAATTATGAGCCATCGAGCTATGGCTACACCTTC. Translation: CASSRNYEPSSYGYTF.

V usage is TRBV30 and J usage is TRBJ1-5, with TRBD1 matching 9 bases. This CDR3 has 14 residues. The germline V gene encodes CDR1 GTSNPN and CDR2 SVGIG (reference sequence). Trimming cost V 0 bases and J 5 bases; bases outside gene matches: 2. The CDR3 DNA follows: TGTGCCTGGAGTGTAGGGACAGGGTATCAGCCCCAGCATTTT. Translation: CAWSVGTGYQPQHF.

The chain carries TRBV7-2 and TRBJ1-4; 7 bases align to TRBD1. In germline, CDR1 is SGHTA, CDR2 FQGNSA. V lost 5 bases, J lost 8 bases, and 8 bases stayed unmatched. This CDR3 region has 14 residues. Written as DNA, the CDR3 is TGTGCCAGCAGCGCACAGGGGTCTCGGGAAAAACTGTTTTTT. It specifies CASSAQGSREKLFF.

The chain employs TRBV11-3 and TRBJ1-1; D call uncertain. V was pared by 2 bases and J by 3 bases, with 7 bases between. The CDR3 is made up of 13 amino acids. CDR1 SGHNT and CDR2 YENEEA come from the germline V gene. The DNA for the CDR3 is TGTGCCAGCAGCTTATACGGGGACACTGAAGCTTTCTTT. Its protein is CASSLYGDTEAFF. Full variable domain (outside the CDR3, taken from reference TRBV11-3 and TRBJ1-1): EAGVVQSPRYKIIEKKQPVAFWCNPISGHNTLYWYLQNLGQGPELLIRYENEEAVDDSQLPKDRFSAERLKGVDSTLKIQPAELGDSAVYLCASSLYGDTEAFFGQGTRLTVV.

The genes are TRBV5-4 and TRBJ1-1, with D possibly matching TRBD1 (5 bases). The CDR3 covers 14 residues. Germline V gives CDR1 SGHNT, CDR2 YYREEE (reference sequence). Trimming took 0 bases from V and 4 from J, leaving 10 bases between them. The DNA of the CDR3 is TGTGCCAGCAGCTTGGCGGGGGGTGGCACTGAAGCTTTCTTT. Residues: CASSLAGGGTEAFF.

The chain uses TRBV7-9 and TRBJ1-6; 10 bases align to TRBD1. Trimming removed 3 bases from V and 5 bases from J; junction bases left unmatched: 10. This CDR3 spans 18 amino acids. CDR1 is SEHNR, CDR2 FQNEAQ, per germline (reference sequence). The CDR3 loop is CASSFIPGQGVDNSPLHF. CDR3 DNA: TGTGCCAGCAGCTTTATTCCCGGACAGGGGGTTGATAATTCACCCCTCCACTTT.

The J gene is TRBJ1-5, the V gene TRBV3-1 (or the pseudogene TRBV3-2); unclear D gene. This CDR3 comprises 13 residues. Germline V gene sequence: CDR1 LGHDT, CDR2 YNNKEL (reference sequence). Trimming stripped 4 bases from V and 1 base from J, with 5 bases between. The CDR3 protein is CASSPWSNQPQHF. Written as DNA, the CDR3 is TGTGCCAGCAGCCCCTGGAGCAATCAGCCCCAGCATTTT.

This clone was counted only a few times. As DNA, the CDR3 is TGCGCCAGCAGCTTGAATCTGGGGGCGGTTAATGAGCAGTTCTTC. It encodes CASSLNLGAVNEQFF. This chain joins TRBV5-1 and TRBJ2-1, with TRBD1 as a possible D gene (6 bases). V was clipped by 1 base and J by 7 bases, with 15 bases between them. The CDR3 spans 15 residues. The germline V gene has CDR1 SGHRS and CDR2 YFSETQ.

The rearrangement links TRBV5-6 to TRBJ1-4; a weak D match, TRBD1 (5 bases). The CDR3 consists of 14 residues. The V and J ends lost 1 base and 3 bases respectively, with 7 bases between them. The germline V gene encodes CDR1 SGHDT and CDR2 YYEEEE. The CDR3 loop is CASSLTGPNEKLFF. In DNA form, the CDR3 reads TGTGCCAGCAGCTTGACAGGACCTAATGAAAAACTGTTTTTT.

The V and J genes are TRBV2 and TRBJ2-1; TRBD2 matches at 11 bases. This CDR3 region has 15 residues. Germline V gene data show CDR1 as SNHLY and CDR2 as FYNNEI. The V and J ends lost 6 bases and 4 bases, in that order; junction bases with no gene match: 5. This chain's CDR3 is CASRLLAGGYNEQFF. The CDR3 region has the DNA TGTGCCAGCAGGCTTCTAGCGGGGGGATACAATGAGCAGTTCTTC.

The rearrangement links TRBV7-9 to TRBJ2-1; D is uncertain. The CDR3 has 14 amino acids. V was shortened by 1 base and J by 0 bases, with 4 bases between the two germline ends. Germline assignment: CDR1 SEHNR and CDR2 FQNEAQ (reference sequence). This CDR3 is CASSLDTSYNEQFF. CDR3 nucleotides: TGTGCCAGCAGCTTAGACACCTCCTACAATGAGCAGTTCTTC.

The chain recombines TRBV24-1 with TRBJ2-1; 10 positions agree with TRBD2. The germline V gene encodes CDR1 KGHDR and CDR2 SFDVKD. V lost 4 bases and J lost 6; bases outside the gene matches: 2. This CDR3 is 14 amino acids long. CDR3 protein: CATSDSGGVNEQFF. The CDR3 nucleotides are TGTGCCACCAGTGACAGCGGGGGGGTCAATGAGCAGTTCTTC.